The T cell receptor (beta chain) described here comes from a study of OX40 agonist ivuxolimab in advanced cancers. Study at large: Allowance was made for prior anti-PD-1, anti-PD-L1 or anti-CTLA-4 therapy, and 40% had some. General study points: Dose levels from 0.1 to 3.0 mg/kg saw CD4+ and CD8+ blood T cells expand clonally by week 6.

Per germline, CDR1 MNHNS and CDR2 SASEGT. V dropped 6 bases and J dropped 7 bases, with 10 bases sitting between them. There are 12 residues in the CDR3. The assay was immunoSEQ multiplex PCR, and TCRdb's table has in-frame clones only and misses some. The table shows 65,000 to 85,000 clones, with more than 75% occurring only once. Concerning this clone: Its specificity is unknown.

The source is an adult with an advanced solid tumor such as melanoma, head and neck, liver or kidney cancer. The specimen comprised CD4+ or CD8+ T cells sorted from blood, sampled in a trial of the OX40 agonist ivuxolimab. This rearrangement joins TRBV6-1 to TRBJ1-5; D is uncertain. CDR3 nucleotide sequence: TGTGCCAGCAGCTCGGGATTACAGCCCCAGCATTTT. Protein product: CASSSGLQPQHF.